This entry concerns a single T cell receptor beta chain. The data originate from a study of blood T cell repertoires in COVID-19. The overall study: COVID-19 samples from acute and convalescent phases originated in the United States, Italy and Spain. PBMCs, B-cell-depleted T cells, or T cells provided the cDNA or gDNA that made up the material.

Authors' data handling: Counts of nucleated cells, estimated from reference gene primer amplification, were obtained. The table came from immunoSEQ multiplex PCR; TCRdb's copy has only in-frame clones and leaves some out. V, J and clone size are taken as reported in that table, and D and trimming were inferred from the DNA itself. This table has 200,000 or so clones, approximately 79% appearing once. V trimming: 0 bases; J trimming: 0 bases; junction bases outside the gene matches: 4. CDR1 and CDR2 from the germline V gene are SGDLS and YYNGEE. The CDR3 loop spans 17 amino acids. This chain links TRBV9 with TRBJ1-2; the match to TRBD1 covers 11 bases. Input material: peripheral blood. The sequence came from a human donor in a cohort sampled during active COVID-19. CDR3 sequence (DNA): TGTGCCAGCAGCGTAGCGAGGACAGGGGGCACTAACTATGGCTACACCTTC. Encoded protein: CASSVARTGGTNYGYTF.